The rows below give T cell receptor beta chains drawn from one sample of a study of blood T cell repertoires in COVID-19. The data were produced by immunoSEQ multiplex PCR, yet TCRdb's version contains in-frame clones alone and is incomplete. Of around 99,000 clones in the sample, about 80% are singletons; the top ten hold approximately 7%. Material for sequencing was peripheral blood. Every receptor here comes from a woman between 45 and 60 years old with acute or convalescent COVID-19. CDR3s include the opening cysteine and the closing phenylalanine or tryptophan. A D gene is named only where the DNA matches it firmly. Part of the rows lack a size; the others show once, few, many or a class for expanded clones.

v_gene	len	j_gene	d_gene	abundance	CDR3aa	CDR3nt
TRBV4-2	13	TRBJ2-3	.	.	CGVGGGMADTQYF	TGTGGCGTCGGGGGTGGTATGGCAGATACGCAGTATTTT
TRBV27	14	TRBJ2-1	.	.	CASSTLGSSREQFF	TGTGCCAGCAGTACGCTGGGCTCGTCCCGGGAGCAGTTCTTC
TRBV25-1	13	TRBJ1-2	.	.	CASSITGENGYTF	TGTGCCAGCAGTATCACGGGGGAAAATGGCTACACCTTC
TRBV2	11	TRBJ1-1	.	.	CASKRETEAFF	TGTGCCAGCAAGAGAGAAACTGAAGCTTTCTTT
TRBV6-5	13	TRBJ1-5	TRBD1	few	CASTQGDHLPQHF	TGTGCCAGTACTCAGGGGGACCATCTACCCCAGCATTTT
TRBV19	15	TRBJ1-2	TRBD1	.	CASTSPRDRSYGYTF	TGTGCCAGTACCTCCCCCCGGGACAGGTCTTATGGCTACACCTTC
TRBV5-1	15	TRBJ1-1	.	few	CASSLAAGSGTEAFF	TGCGCCAGCAGCTTGGCCGCGGGGTCCGGCACTGAAGCTTTCTTT
TRBV5-3	15	TRBJ1-2	.	.	CARSSGTTFASGYTF	TGTGCCAGAAGCTCCGGGACAACCTTTGCTTCTGGCTACACCTTC
TRBV3-1/TRBV3-2	16	TRBJ1-2	.	.	CASSAGAYRWGYGYTF	TGTGCCAGCAGCGCGGGGGCATACCGGTGGGGCTATGGCTACACCTTC
TRBV10-3	16	TRBJ2-2	.	.	CAISDGRRSDTGELFF	TGTGCCATCAGTGATGGTCGGAGGTCGGACACCGGGGAGCTGTTTTTT
TRBV6-6	17	TRBJ1-1	TRBD1	.	CASSPRGQGMRNTEAFF	TGTGCCAGCAGTCCCAGGGGACAGGGGATGCGGAACACTGAAGCTTTCTTT
TRBV10-1	15	TRBJ1-5	TRBD1	.	CASSDGQGLTQPQHF	TGCGCCAGCAGCGATGGACAGGGTCTAACTCAGCCCCAGCATTTT
TRBV10-3	11	TRBJ1-1	.	.	CAILGGLGAFF	TGTGCCATCTTGGGAGGACTGGGAGCTTTCTTT
TRBV4-1	14	TRBJ2-2	TRBD1	.	CASSRDRGSWELFF	TGCGCCAGCAGCCGAGACAGGGGCTCTTGGGAGCTGTTTTTT
TRBV19	17	TRBJ1-2	TRBD1	.	CASSSGQGSYRSYGYTF	TGTGCCAGTAGTTCTGGACAGGGCTCGTATCGGAGCTATGGCTACACCTTC
TRBV6-5	16	TRBJ2-5	TRBD2	once	CASSYSSGGGQETQYF	TGTGCCAGCAGTTACTCCTCCGGGGGAGGGCAAGAGACCCAGTACTTC
TRBV7-2	13	TRBJ2-7	.	.	CASSAHNWYEQYF	TGTGCCAGCAGCGCACACAATTGGTACGAGCAGTACTTC
TRBV5-1	14	TRBJ1-1	TRBD1	once	CASVLGTANTEAFF	TGCGCCAGCGTCCTTGGGACAGCAAACACTGAAGCTTTCTTT
TRBV6-6	11	TRBJ2-2	.	.	CATQDTGELFF	TGTGCCACACAAGATACCGGGGAGCTGTTTTTT
TRBV6-5	14	TRBJ1-5	.	.	CASRSPGNNQPQHF	TGTGCCAGCAGATCCCCAGGGAACAATCAGCCCCAGCATTTT
TRBV19	14	TRBJ1-2	TRBD1	.	CASSILGQGYGYTF	TGTGCCAGTAGCATCCTAGGACAGGGGTATGGCTACACCTTC
TRBV9	15	TRBJ2-7	.	.	CASSQRRDSSYEQYF	TGTGCCAGCAGCCAAAGGAGGGACAGCTCCTACGAGCAGTACTTC
TRBV11-2	15	TRBJ2-3	.	.	CASSPRVASTDTQYF	TGTGCCAGCAGCCCTCGGGTGGCTAGCACAGATACGCAGTATTTT
TRBV6-2/TRBV6-3	15	TRBJ2-3	TRBD2	once	CASSYGAGDTDTQYF	TGTGCCAGCAGTTACGGAGCGGGGGACACAGATACGCAGTATTTT
TRBV7-8	14	TRBJ2-4	TRBD1	.	CATAQGASKNIQYF	TGTGCCACCGCACAGGGGGCGTCCAAAAACATTCAGTACTTC
TRBV18	13	TRBJ1-6	TRBD1	.	CASSPDRNSPLHF	TGTGCCAGCTCCCCGGACAGGAATTCACCCCTCCACTTT
TRBV3-1/TRBV3-2	18	TRBJ2-3	TRBD2	.	CASSHFLTGGGSPDTQYF	TGTGCCAGCAGCCACTTCTTGACCGGCGGGGGGTCACCAGATACGCAGTATTTT
TRBV2	17	TRBJ1-1	TRBD1	.	CASSSFGGQGLNTEAFF	TGTGCCAGCAGTTCCTTTGGGGGACAGGGTTTGAACACTGAAGCTTTCTTT
TRBV30	16	TRBJ2-3	.	.	CAWSLGQGGNTDTQYF	TGTGCCTGGAGTCTTGGACAGGGAGGGAACACAGATACGCAGTATTTT
TRBV2	14	TRBJ1-5	.	.	CASSDRAGYQPQHF	TGTGCCAGCAGTGACAGGGCAGGGTATCAGCCCCAGCATTTT
TRBV10-3	13	TRBJ1-2	.	.	CAISEEALYGYTF	TGTGCCATCAGTGAGGAGGCACTCTATGGCTACACCTTC
TRBV5-1	13	TRBJ1-2	.	.	CASRRTSGYGYTF	TGCGCCAGCCGCAGGACCTCGGGGTATGGCTACACCTTC
TRBV3-1/TRBV3-2	19	TRBJ1-5	.	.	CASSQGPPGHYGADQPQHF	TGTGCCAGCAGCCAAGGACCCCCAGGGCACTATGGGGCCGATCAGCCCCAGCATTTT
TRBV9	13	TRBJ2-7	.	.	CASSGRGSYEQYF	TGTGCCAGCAGCGGTCGGGGTTCCTACGAGCAGTACTTC
TRBV30	14	TRBJ1-1	.	.	CAWSISRGKAEAFF	TGTGCCTGGAGTATTAGTCGGGGAAAAGCTGAAGCTTTCTTT
TRBV11-2	15	TRBJ1-1	.	.	CASSFVRGQHTEAFF	TGTGCCAGCAGCTTTGTGCGGGGGCAACACACTGAAGCTTTCTTT
TRBV19	14	TRBJ1-1	.	few	CASSIGGANTEAFF	TGTGCCAGTAGTATAGGTGGGGCGAACACTGAAGCTTTCTTT
TRBV29-1	14	TRBJ1-2	TRBD1	few	CSVEVSGQGYGYTF	TGCAGCGTTGAAGTCTCCGGACAGGGGTATGGCTACACCTTC
TRBV6-5	14	TRBJ1-1	.	.	CASRSGTKNTEAFF	TGTGCCAGCAGATCCGGGACAAAGAACACTGAAGCTTTCTTT
TRBV27	15	TRBJ2-3	TRBD1	.	CASSYTGGAADTQYF	TGTGCCAGCAGTTACACAGGGGGCGCGGCAGATACGCAGTATTTT
TRBV7-2	15	TRBJ1-5	.	.	CASSVSGDGPQPQHF	TGTGCCAGCAGCGTCTCAGGGGATGGTCCTCAGCCCCAGCATTTT
TRBV2	14	TRBJ1-2	.	.	CASSVWLGNYGYTF	TGTGCCAGCAGTGTCTGGCTAGGTAACTATGGCTACACCTTC
TRBV10-1	15	TRBJ1-2	.	.	CASSESEPQSYGYTF	TGCGCCAGCAGTGAGTCGGAGCCCCAATCCTATGGCTACACCTTC
TRBV6-2/TRBV6-3	16	TRBJ2-5	TRBD2	.	CASSRLAGAPVATQYF	TGTGCCAGCAGTCGACTAGCGGGGGCTCCGGTTGCGACCCAGTACTTC
TRBV6-4	15	TRBJ1-2	TRBD1	few	CASSRDRDEGYGYTF	TGTGCCAGCAGTCGGGACAGGGATGAGGGCTATGGCTACACCTTC
TRBV5-1	16	TRBJ1-2	.	once	CASSLGTGFSAYGYTF	TGCGCCAGCAGCTTGGGTACAGGGTTTAGTGCCTATGGCTACACCTTC
TRBV5-5	16	TRBJ1-6	TRBD1	.	CASSLAGTGGNSPLHF	TGTGCCAGCAGCTTAGCGGGGACAGGAGGGAATTCACCCCTCCACTTT
TRBV7-2	15	TRBJ1-3	.	.	CASSLQGTVGNTIYF	TGTGCCAGCAGCTTACAGGGGACGGTTGGAAACACCATATATTTT
TRBV7-6	13	TRBJ2-7	TRBD2	.	CASSLGDYYEQYF	TGTGCCAGCAGCTTAGGGGACTACTACGAGCAGTACTTC
TRBV15	14	TRBJ2-3	.	.	CATKPQTGTDTQYF	TGTGCCACCAAGCCCCAAACTGGCACAGATACGCAGTATTTT
TRBV7-2	14	TRBJ1-3	.	once	CASSYGTLRNTIYF	TGTGCCAGCAGCTACGGGACACTTAGAAACACCATATATTTT
TRBV19	13	TRBJ1-4	.	.	CASSDRTNEKLFF	TGTGCCAGTAGTGACAGGACTAATGAAAAACTGTTTTTT
TRBV7-3	14	TRBJ1-1	TRBD1	once	CASSLQGQYTEAFF	TGTGCCAGCAGCCTCCAGGGACAGTACACTGAAGCTTTCTTT
TRBV5-1	15	TRBJ1-1	TRBD1	many	CASSFGTGMNTEAFF	TGCGCCAGCAGCTTCGGGACAGGGATGAACACTGAAGCTTTCTTT
TRBV7-6	19	TRBJ2-3	TRBD1	.	CASSLERRDRGFVGDTQYF	TGTGCCAGCAGCTTAGAAAGACGGGACAGGGGCTTCGTAGGAGATACGCAGTATTTT